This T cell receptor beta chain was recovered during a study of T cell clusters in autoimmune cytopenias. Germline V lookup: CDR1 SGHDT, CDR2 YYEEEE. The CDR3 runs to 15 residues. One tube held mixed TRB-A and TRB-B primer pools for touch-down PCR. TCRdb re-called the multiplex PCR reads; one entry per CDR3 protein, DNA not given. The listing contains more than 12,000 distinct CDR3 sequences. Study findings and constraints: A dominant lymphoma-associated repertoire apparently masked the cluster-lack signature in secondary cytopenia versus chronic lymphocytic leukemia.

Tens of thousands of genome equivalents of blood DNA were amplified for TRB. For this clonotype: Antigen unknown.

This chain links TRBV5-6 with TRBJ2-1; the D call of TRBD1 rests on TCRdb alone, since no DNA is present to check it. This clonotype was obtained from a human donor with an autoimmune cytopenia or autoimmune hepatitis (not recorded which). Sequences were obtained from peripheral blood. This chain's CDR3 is CASSSLGGGGNEQFF.